The rows below give T cell receptor beta chains drawn from one sample of a study of OX40 agonist ivuxolimab in advanced cancers. The data were produced by immunoSEQ multiplex PCR, yet TCRdb's version contains in-frame clones alone and is incomplete. The sample lists under 85,000 clones, around nine tenths occurring once. This specimen consisted of CD4+ or CD8+ T cells sorted from blood, obtained in a trial of the OX40 agonist ivuxolimab. The receptors shown here come from an adult with an advanced solid tumor such as melanoma, head and neck, liver or kidney cancer. CDR3s include the opening cysteine and the closing phenylalanine or tryptophan.

v_gene,j_gene,CDR3aa
TRBV7-9,TRBJ2-7,CASSLTSGGYEQYF
TRBV7-6,TRBJ2-1,CASSLAGSSSYNEQFF
TRBV6-1,TRBJ2-1,CASSESGSGHNEQFF
TRBV6-4,TRBJ2-2,CASSPLPGLRPGELFF
TRBV25-1,TRBJ2-5,CASSPGQETQYF
TRBV6-5,TRBJ1-2,CASSPGQGTTTF
TRBV29-1,TRBJ2-3,CSVAGGSIAGGTTDTQYF
TRBV19,TRBJ2-1,CASSTGGTVYNEQFF
TRBV6-1,TRBJ1-5,CASSEASNQPQHF
TRBV2,TRBJ2-7,CASTSKGWSSYEQYF
TRBV18,TRBJ1-3,CASSPEGSSGNTIYF
TRBV18,TRBJ2-3,CASSPDRVLSGSTDTQYF
TRBV19,TRBJ2-1,CASSMAGGNNEQFF
TRBV5-5,TRBJ1-2,CASSSHRNRDYGYTF
TRBV9,TRBJ1-4,CASSVTPATNEKLFF
TRBV19,TRBJ2-1,CASSPRIAGQSHTLINEQFF
TRBV10-3,TRBJ1-5,CAISDTARGQPQHF
TRBV5-4,TRBJ1-1,CASSLVQGGTEAFF
TRBV18,TRBJ2-7,CASSSLAGSYEQYF
TRBV6-6,TRBJ2-7,CASSLVGSYEQYF
TRBV27,TRBJ2-7,CASSSRDRGTYEQYF
TRBV18,TRBJ1-6,CASSPRGDTNSPLHF
TRBV28,TRBJ1-2,CASSSGQGDYGYTF
TRBV6-1,TRBJ2-5,CANAASDQETQYF
TRBV5-1,TRBJ1-2,CASSFNEGAHGYTF
TRBV18,TRBJ2-7,CASSPQDSSYEQYF
TRBV10-3,TRBJ1-2,CASNSDGGYSYTF
TRBV6-1,TRBJ2-3,CASSETPMIRTGGSDTQYF
TRBV4-1,TRBJ1-5,CASSQEGFGNQPQHF
TRBV29-1,TRBJ1-2,CSSLLPTHYGYTF
TRBV14,TRBJ2-7,CASSRDFFLGNEQYF
TRBV18,TRBJ1-1,CASSPPAGRTEAFF
TRBV6-1,TRBJ2-7,CASSDRGDPTYEQYF
TRBV5-1,TRBJ2-7,CASSSTIDSYEQYF
TRBV11-3,TRBJ1-1,CASRTGGRAEAFF
TRBV6-1,TRBJ2-2,CASSGIGGTGELFF